This section outlines one TCR beta chain sequence together with its context. Its antigen is as yet unknown. The data derive from a study of cytomegalovirus exposure and HLA in healthy donors. Study findings and constraints: TCR beta chains numbering 150 to 200 were designated cytomegalovirus-associated.

After removal of 4 bases from V and 3 bases from J, the junction contained 5 bases not matched to a gene. Germline CDR1 reads SQVTM; CDR2 reads ANQGSEA. This CDR3 contains 14 residues. Produced via immunoSEQ multiplex PCR; TCRdb's table is partial and in-frame only. The data show 55,000 to 70,000 clones, with more than 85% seen just once and around 2.2% held by the top ten. This TCR derives from a woman between 25 and 40 years old in good health and CMV-seronegative. The V call is TRBV29-1, the J call TRBJ2-3, with 9 bases matching TRBD2. Source material: PBMCs. CDR3 nucleotides: TGCAGCGTTGCGATTAGCGGGGGAACAGATACGCAGTATTTT. It translates to CSVAISGGTDTQYF.